This T cell receptor (beta chain) originates from a study of T cell responses to AZD1222 COVID-19 vaccine. As to this clone: Its matching antigen is unknown.

General study results and limits: Repertoires were obtained only post-peak T cell response. Of the AZD1222 recipients, only 6 or 7 were seropositive at baseline. With two AZD1222 doses given, Spike-specific TCR breadth and depth both rose.

The V end was cut by 6 bases, the J end by 0 bases, with 6 bases between. Germline V gives CDR1 SNHLY, CDR2 FYNNEI. The CDR3 is 13 amino acids. The repertoire was sequenced with immunoSEQ multiplex PCR; TCRdb's copy has only in-frame clones and lacks some. The sample yields approximately 150,000 clones, approximately 90% seen once. The sequence derives from an adult in good health. Sequenced here: peripheral blood, sampled on day 0 of AZD1222 vaccination. This sequence joins TRBV2 and TRBJ1-5; D not resolved. For the CDR3, the DNA is TGTGCCAGCAGGAGGGATAGCAATCAGCCCCAGCATTTT. Translating gives CASRRDSNQPQHF.